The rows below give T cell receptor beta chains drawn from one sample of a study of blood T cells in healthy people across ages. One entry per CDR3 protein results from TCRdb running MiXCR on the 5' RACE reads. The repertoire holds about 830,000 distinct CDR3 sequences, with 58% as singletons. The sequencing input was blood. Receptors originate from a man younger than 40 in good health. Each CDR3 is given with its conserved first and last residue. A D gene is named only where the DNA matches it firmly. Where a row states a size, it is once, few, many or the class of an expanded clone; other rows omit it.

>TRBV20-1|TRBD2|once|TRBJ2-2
TGCAGTGCTAGAGCGGGACTAGATCGGGGGGAGCTGTTTTTT
CSARAGLDRGELFF
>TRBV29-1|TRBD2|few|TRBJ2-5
TGCAGCGTTGCCCTAGCGGGAGTAGAGGAGACCCAGTACTTC
CSVALAGVEETQYF
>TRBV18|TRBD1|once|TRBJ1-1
TGTGCCAGCTCCCAACGAGAACCCGGACCAGGGGGCGGGGGAGCTTTCTTT
CASSQREPGPGGGGAFF
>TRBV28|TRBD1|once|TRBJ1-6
TGTGCCAGCAGCCGACAGGGAACAGGGCCTCCCCTCCACTTT
CASSRQGTGPPLHF
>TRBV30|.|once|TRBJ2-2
TGTGCCTGGAGTGTAGTGAGAACCGGGGAGCTGTTTTTT
CAWSVVRTGELFF
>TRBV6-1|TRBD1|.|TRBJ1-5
TGTGCCAGCACCCAACCACAGGGGATGGGGCAGCCCCAGCATTTT
CASTQPQGMGQPQHF
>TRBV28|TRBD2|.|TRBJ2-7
TGTGCCATCGGGGGACTAGCGGGAAACGAGCAGTACTTC
CAIGGLAGNEQYF
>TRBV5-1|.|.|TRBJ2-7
TGCGCCAGCAGCTTGGTTTACCTACCCTCTAGCGACGAGCAGTACTTC
CASSLVYLPSSDEQYF
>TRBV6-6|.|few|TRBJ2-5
TGTGCCAGCACCTTACCCGGTCAGGAGACCCAGTACTTC
CASTLPGQETQYF
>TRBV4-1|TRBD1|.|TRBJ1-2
TGCGCCAGCAGCCCCCAGGACAGGGCATCCTATGGCTACACCTTC
CASSPQDRASYGYTF
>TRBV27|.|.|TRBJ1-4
TGTGCCAGCAGTTTATCGAGCTACGCACGGGAAAAACTGTTTTTT
CASSLSSYAREKLFF
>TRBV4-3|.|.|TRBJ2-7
TGCGCCAGCAGCCAAGATGCAGGCGGCAGTCCCTACGAGCAGTACTTC
CASSQDAGGSPYEQYF
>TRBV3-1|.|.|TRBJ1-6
TGTGCCAGCAGCCCTTCCCTGATGAGGGCCCTCCACTTT
CASSPSLMRALHF
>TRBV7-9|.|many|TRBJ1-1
TGTGCCAGCAGCTTAGTCAGTGGGAGTGGAGCTTTCTTT
CASSLVSGSGAFF
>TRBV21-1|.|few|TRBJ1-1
TGTGCCAGCTATCGCAGTATGAACACTGAAGCTTTCTTT
CASYRSMNTEAFF
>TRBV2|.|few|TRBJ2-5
TGTGCCAGCACGGGTTGGATCCAGGGAGAGCAGTACTTC
CASTGWIQGEQYF
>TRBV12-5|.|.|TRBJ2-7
TGTGCTAGTGCCGAGGGACGCCCCTACGAGCAGTACTTC
CASAEGRPYEQYF
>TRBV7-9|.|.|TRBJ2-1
TGTGCCAGCAGCTCCGAGCAAGGCTATGAGCAGTTCTTC
CASSSEQGYEQFF
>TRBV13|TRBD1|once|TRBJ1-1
TGTGCCAGCAGCTTATACAGGGGTACGTTTCAAATCACTGAAGCTTTCTTT
CASSLYRGTFQITEAFF
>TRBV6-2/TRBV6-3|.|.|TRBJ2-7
TGTGCCAGCAGATGGAGCTCCTACGAGCAGTACTTC
CASRWSSYEQYF
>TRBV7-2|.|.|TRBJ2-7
TGTGCCAGCAGCTCCACTCGACAGCGGAGCTCCTACGAGCAGTACTTC
CASSSTRQRSSYEQYF
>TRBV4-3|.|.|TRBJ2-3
TGCGCCAGCAGCCAAGATTGGGAGCTAGAGGGCACAGATACGCAGTATTTT
CASSQDWELEGTDTQYF
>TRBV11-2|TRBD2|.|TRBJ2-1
TGTGCCAGCAGGACTAGCGGGGGGGCCGTTGAGCAGTTCTTC
CASRTSGGAVEQFF
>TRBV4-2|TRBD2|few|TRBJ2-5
TGTGCCAGCAGCCAAGATCCACCTAGCGGGGGGAAAGAGACCCAGTACTTC
CASSQDPPSGGKETQYF
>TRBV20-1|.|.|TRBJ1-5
TGCAGTGCTAGTGGATATATAAGGGGTCAGCCCCAGCATTTT
CSASGYIRGQPQHF
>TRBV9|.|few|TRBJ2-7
TGTGCCAGCAGCGTAGATAGTCCCTACGAGCAGTACTTC
CASSVDSPYEQYF
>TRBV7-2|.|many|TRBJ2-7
TGTGCCAGCAGCTTAGCGCCGGGCTACGAGCAGTACTTC
CASSLAPGYEQYF
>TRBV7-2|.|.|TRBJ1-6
TGTGCCAGCAGCTCCCCGGTCTATAATTCACCCCTCCACTTT
CASSSPVYNSPLHF
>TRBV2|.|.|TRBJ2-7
TGTGCCAGTAGGACCCGGACAGAATACTACGAGCAGTACTTC
CASRTRTEYYEQYF
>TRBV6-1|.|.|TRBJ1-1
TGTGCCAGCAGTGAATTTATGAACACTGAAGCTTTCTTT
CASSEFMNTEAFF
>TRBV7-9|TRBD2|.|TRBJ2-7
TGTGCCAGCAGCGAAGGCCGACTAGCGGGACCCGACGAGCAGTACTTC
CASSEGRLAGPDEQYF
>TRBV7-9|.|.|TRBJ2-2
TGTGCCAGCAGCTACCTAACCGGGGAGCTGTTTTTT
CASSYLTGELFF
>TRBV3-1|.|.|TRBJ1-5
TGTGCCAGCAGCCAATACACAGGGAGCAATCAGCCCCAGCATTTT
CASSQYTGSNQPQHF
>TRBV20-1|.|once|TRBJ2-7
TGCAGTGCTAGTGGACTCACCTCCTACGAGCAGTACTTC
CSASGLTSYEQYF
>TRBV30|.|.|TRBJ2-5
TGTGCCTGGAGTGTCTCGGGGGTTGGGGAGACCCAGTACTTC
CAWSVSGVGETQYF
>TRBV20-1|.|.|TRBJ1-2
TGCAGTGCTAGAGGCTCTCTGGGAATAGAGAATGGCTACACCTTC
CSARGSLGIENGYTF
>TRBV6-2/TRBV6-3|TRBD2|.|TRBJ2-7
TGTGCCAGCAGTGGCCCTAGCGGGAGATCGGGAGAGCAGTACTTC
CASSGPSGRSGEQYF
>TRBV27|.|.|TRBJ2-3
TGTGCCAGCAGCAGGGCTAGCCTAATGACAGATACGCAGTATTTT
CASSRASLMTDTQYF
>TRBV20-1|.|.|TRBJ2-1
TGCAGTGCAAAGGGCCCCTACAATGAGCAGTTCTTC
CSAKGPYNEQFF
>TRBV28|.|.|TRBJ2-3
TGTGCCAGCAGTTTTGAGGTCTCGGACGCTAGCACAGATACGCAGTATTTT
CASSFEVSDASTDTQYF
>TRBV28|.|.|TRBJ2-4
TGTGCCAGCAGCTCCATACTAGCCAAAAACATTCAGTACTTC
CASSSILAKNIQYF
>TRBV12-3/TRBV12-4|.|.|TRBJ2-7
TGTGCCAGCAGTTGGGCAGGAAAAAGCTCCTACGAGCAGTACTTC
CASSWAGKSSYEQYF
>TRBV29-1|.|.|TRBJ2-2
TGCAGCGTTGCCGCTGGTTCGGCCGGGGAGCTGTTTTTT
CSVAAGSAGELFF
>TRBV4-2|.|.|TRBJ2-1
TGTGCCAGCAGCCAGAGACTAGTCAATTCCAATGAGCAGTTCTTC
CASSQRLVNSNEQFF
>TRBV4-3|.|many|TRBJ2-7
TGCGCCAGCAGCCAAGGCAGCGGCTCCTACGAGCAGTACTTC
CASSQGSGSYEQYF
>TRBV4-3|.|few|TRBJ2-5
TGCGCCAGCAGCCAAGATAAGTGGGGAGAGACCCAGTACTTC
CASSQDKWGETQYF
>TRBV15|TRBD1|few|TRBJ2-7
TGTGCCACCAGCAGCATACAGGGGTCAGCCCCGCGAGAGGAGCAGTACTTC
CATSSIQGSAPREEQYF
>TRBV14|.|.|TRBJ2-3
TGTGCCAGCAACCGGGGACTTAAAGATACGCAGTATTTT
CASNRGLKDTQYF
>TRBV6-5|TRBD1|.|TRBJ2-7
TGTGCCAGCAGTTACACAGGGGCCTACGAGCAGTACTTC
CASSYTGAYEQYF
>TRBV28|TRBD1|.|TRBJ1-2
TGTGCCAGCAGTTTACGTGACAGGGTGGATCTCGATGGCTACACCTTC
CASSLRDRVDLDGYTF
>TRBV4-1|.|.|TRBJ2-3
TGCGCCAGCAGCCAACTGGACAGTACCACAGATACGCAGTATTTT
CASSQLDSTTDTQYF
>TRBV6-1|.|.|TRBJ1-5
TGTGCCAGCAGTGAAGCCCTGGACACTAGCCAGCCCCAGCATTTT
CASSEALDTSQPQHF